The 32 T cell receptor beta chains reported below all come from one sample, sequenced in a study of Tregs in tolerant kidney transplant recipients. The repertoire was sequenced with immunoSEQ multiplex PCR; TCRdb's copy has only in-frame clones and lacks some. The sample gives 85,000 to 90,000 clones, approximately 92% of which show up once; roughly 5% is in the top ten. Material: CD8+ T cells from blood. These receptors were taken from a human donor in good health.

The genes are TRBV12-5 and TRBJ2-7, with 11 bases identical to TRBD2. Unmatched junction bases numbered 5, after V lost 0 bases and J lost 1 base. The CDR3 extends over 17 amino acids. CDR1 and CDR2 (germline): LGHNT, FRNRAP. CDR3 nucleotide sequence: TGTGCTAGTGGTTTGGTGTCGGGACTAGCGGAATCCTACGAGCAGTACTTC. Its protein product is CASGLVSGLAESYEQYF.

The chain has TRBV27 and TRBJ2-1; TRBD2 agrees at 10 bases. Germline-derived CDR1 and CDR2 are MNHEY and SMNVEV (reference sequence). The CDR3 totals 16 residues. Germline trimming cut 7 bases from V and 1 base from J; bases unmatched to any gene: 7. CDR3 bases: TGTGCCAGCACTGAGCGGGAGGGCCGGTCCTACAATGAGCAGTTCTTC. This gives the protein CASTEREGRSYNEQFF.

The chain couples TRBV11-2 to TRBJ2-7, with unresolved D. Trimming pared 4 bases from V and 0 bases from J, leaving 10 bases between. CDR3 length: 14 amino acids. Germline V gene data show CDR1 as SGHAT and CDR2 as FQNNGV. CDR3 sequence: CASSSPSRSYEQYF. The CDR3 bases are TGTGCCAGCAGCTCCCCATCCCGCTCCTACGAGCAGTACTTC.

The V gene is TRBV6-5, the J gene TRBJ2-1; 10 bases match TRBD2. CDR1 is MNHEY and CDR2 is SVGAGI in the germline V gene. The CDR3 is 16 amino acids. V lost 4 bases, J lost 0 bases, and 3 bases stayed unmatched. CDR3: CASSLVAGGSYNEQFF. CDR3 coding DNA: TGTGCCAGCAGTTTAGTAGCGGGAGGCTCCTACAATGAGCAGTTCTTC.

The chain employs TRBV7-8 and TRBJ1-6; no reliable D call. Trimming pared 9 bases from V and 8 bases from J, leaving 8 bases between. This CDR3 is built from 11 residues. CDR1 and CDR2 from the germline V gene are SGHVS and FQNEAQ. CDR3 nucleotides: TGTGCCAGTGGGGAGTATTCACCCCTCCACTTT. Residues: CASGEYSPLHF.

The genes are TRBV29-1 and TRBJ1-1; D is perhaps TRBD1 (5 bases). Trimming removed 4 bases from V and 7 bases from J, with 7 bases in between. The CDR3 is 10 amino acids. The germline V gene has CDR1 SQVTM and CDR2 ANQGSEA. CDR3 DNA: TGCAGCGTTGGCGACAGTGAAGCTTTCTTT. Its translation is CSVGDSEAFF.

This chain connects TRBV28 to TRBJ1-3; no reliable D call. The CDR3 sequence is 15 residues long. The germline V and J ends were trimmed by 4 bases and 2 bases, with 12 bases remaining between them. The germline V gene encodes CDR1 MDHEN and CDR2 SYDVKM. The CDR3 protein is CASSWGRSPGNTIYF. CDR3 sequence (DNA): TGTGCCAGCAGTTGGGGTCGTTCGCCTGGAAACACCATATATTTT.

The chain couples TRBV5-1 to TRBJ2-4, with 7 bases aligning to TRBD1. The CDR3 loop spans 16 amino acids. V lost 4 bases to trimming and J lost 6 bases; unmatched junction nucleotides: 13. Germline V gene lookup returns CDR1 SGHRS and CDR2 YFSETQ. The DNA of the CDR3 is TGCGCCAGCAGCCCACAAACAGGGGACCCTATAAACATTCAGTACTTC. Its translation: CASSPQTGDPINIQYF.

The rearrangement links TRBV4-2 to TRBJ2-7; 13 bases agree with TRBD2. This CDR3 contains 16 residues. The junction had 5 bases not matched to a gene; V was cut back by 5 bases and J by 1 base. From germline, CDR1 is LGHNA and CDR2 YNFKEQ. CDR3 residues: CASSSGTSGMSYEQYF. CDR3 bases: TGTGCCAGCAGCTCCGGGACTAGCGGGATGTCCTACGAGCAGTACTTC.

V is TRBV9 and J is TRBJ2-7, with D possibly being TRBD1 or TRBD2 (6 bases each). V dropped 4 bases and J dropped 2 bases, with 16 bases sitting between them. The CDR3 is 15 residues long. CDR1 is SGDLS, CDR2 YYNGEE, per germline. CDR3 sequence: CASSPHEGGPYEQYF. CDR3 DNA sequence: TGTGCCAGCAGCCCCCACGAGGGGGGCCCCTACGAGCAGTACTTC.

This chain links TRBV9 with TRBJ2-1, with D possibly TRBD2 on 5 matching bases. Germline CDR1 and CDR2: SGDLS and YYNGEE. V was shortened by 1 base and J by 4 bases, with 9 bases between the two germline ends. The CDR3 has 14 amino acids. DNA for the CDR3: TGTGCCAGCAGCGTATATCCGGGATACAATGAGCAGTTCTTC. Protein: CASSVYPGYNEQFF.

This chain links TRBV7-9 with TRBJ1-3; TRBD1 agrees at 9 bases. Germline V gene lookup returns CDR1 SEHNR and CDR2 FQNEAQ (reference sequence). The CDR3 loop spans 19 amino acids. The junction had 14 bases not matched to a gene; V was cut back by 5 bases and J by 0 bases. CDR3 loop: CASSPPLVGQGTSGNTIYF. The DNA of the CDR3 is TGTGCCAGCAGCCCACCGCTAGTCGGACAGGGGACCTCTGGAAACACCATATATTTT.

The chain joins TRBV19 to TRBJ2-5, with TRBD2 matching 12 bases. CDR1 is LNHDA and CDR2 is SQIVND in the germline V gene (reference sequence). This CDR3 comprises 18 residues. V shed 1 base and J 4 bases; nucleotides not matched to a gene: 10. The CDR3 coding sequence is TGTGCCAGTAGTATAGGTAGGATGACTAGCGGGAGTGGAGAGACCCAGTACTTC. It specifies CASSIGRMTSGSGETQYF.

The V and J genes are TRBV19 and TRBJ2-2; no clear D. The germline V and J ends were trimmed by 1 base and 4 bases, with 13 bases remaining between them. Per the germline V gene, CDR1 is LNHDA and CDR2 is SQIVND (reference sequence). The CDR3 spans 16 residues. DNA for the CDR3: TGTGCCAGTAGTATAGGATCCTGGGTTGGCACCGGGGAGCTGTTTTTT. Translating it yields CASSIGSWVGTGELFF.

The CDR3 region is CASSGGPDTQYF. The CDR3 bases are TGTGCCAGTAGCGGGGGCCCAGATACGCAGTATTTT. V gene TRBV6-5 combines with J gene TRBJ2-3; 9 positions agree with TRBD2. Germline V CDR1 and CDR2: MNHEY, SVGAGI. The CDR3 covers 12 residues. V shed 9 bases, J shed 4 bases, and the junction held 2 bases outside the gene matches.

This chain links TRBV9 with TRBJ2-3; the match to TRBD2 covers 8 bases. Per germline, CDR1 SGDLS and CDR2 YYNGEE. This CDR3 has 16 amino acids. After removal of 0 bases from V and 4 bases from J, the junction contained 7 bases not matched to a gene. The CDR3 loop reads CASSVEGLGAADTQYF. CDR3 coding DNA: TGTGCCAGCAGCGTAGAGGGACTAGGGGCCGCAGATACGCAGTATTTT.

The chain links TRBV14 to TRBJ2-5, with D perhaps assigned TRBD1 or TRBD2 (6 bases each). This CDR3 has 15 residues. The ends were cut back, 1 base at V and 5 bases at J, with 14 bases in the middle. CDR1 is SGHDN, CDR2 FVKESK, per germline. The CDR3 protein is CASSQVGRRGETQYF. The CDR3 coding sequence is TGTGCCAGCAGCCAAGTTGGACGGAGGGGGGAGACCCAGTACTTC. Variable domain in full (rest from reference TRBV14 and TRBJ2-5): EAGVTQFPSHSVIEKGQTVTLRCDPISGHDNLYWYRRVMGKEIKFLLHFVKESKQDESGMPNNRFLAERTGGTYSTLKVQPAELEDSGVYFCASSQVGRRGETQYFGPGTRLLVL.

The chain carries TRBV27 and TRBJ2-1, with 9 bases lining up with TRBD1. From germline, CDR1 is MNHEY and CDR2 SMNVEV (reference sequence). The CDR3 runs 15 residues. V lost 3 bases, J lost 2 bases, and 2 bases stayed unmatched. The CDR3 DNA reads as TGTGCCAGCAGTTTCGGGACAGGGACCTACAATGAGCAGTTCTTC. Protein product: CASSFGTGTYNEQFF.

The chain is built from TRBV29-1 and TRBJ1-2; a possible D gene is TRBD1 (6 bases). CDR3 length equals 14 residues. With 6 bases removed from V and 0 bases from J, the gap between germline ends came to 14 bases. The V gene's germline CDR1 is SQVTM and CDR2 ANQGSEA. In DNA form, the CDR3 reads TGCAGCGTCGACCCTCAGGGGACTAACTATGGCTACACCTTC. This codes for CSVDPQGTNYGYTF.

This rearrangement joins TRBV2 to TRBJ2-7, with D maybe TRBD1 (7 bases). This CDR3 has 12 residues. The germline CDR1 and CDR2 sequences are SNHLY and FYNNEI. V shed 11 bases and J shed 3 bases, with 14 bases lying between them. The CDR3 bases are TGTGCCGGGGGGACAGCCGACTACGAGCAGTACTTC. Translation: CAGGTADYEQYF.

The chain uses TRBV13 and TRBJ2-7, with 8 bases fitting TRBD2. Germline CDR1 reads PRHDT; CDR2 reads FYEKMQ (reference sequence). Unmatched junction bases numbered 9, after V lost 4 bases and J lost 1 base. The length of the CDR3 is 16 residues. The CDR3 here is CASSSRGSGESYEQYF. The CDR3 nucleotides read TGTGCCAGCAGCTCAAGAGGTAGCGGGGAGTCCTACGAGCAGTACTTC. The full variable domain, completed using reference TRBV13 and TRBJ2-7, is AAGVIQSPRHLIKEKRETATLKCYPIPRHDTVYWYQQGPGQDPQFLISFYEKMQSDKGSIPDRFSAQQFSDYHSELNMSSLELGDSALYFCASSSRGSGESYEQYFGPGTRLTVT.

The chain recombines TRBV4-2 with TRBJ1-2; D not resolved. The CDR3 runs to 13 residues. V lost 0 bases and J lost 4, with 6 bases in between. CDR1 and CDR2 from the germline V gene are LGHNA and YNFKEQ. The CDR3 loop is CASSQDPPYGYTF. The DNA of the CDR3 is TGTGCCAGCAGCCAAGATCCCCCCTATGGCTACACCTTC.

The CDR3: CASSLPGTVNEQFF. In DNA, the CDR3 is TGTGCCAGCAGCTTGCCCGGGACAGTGAATGAGCAGTTCTTC. The chain is built from TRBV7-9 and TRBJ2-1; 7 bases align to TRBD1. CDR3 size: 14 residues. Germline trimming cut 3 bases from V and 7 bases from J; bases unmatched to any gene: 6. Germline loops: CDR1 SEHNR, CDR2 FQNEAQ (reference sequence).

The chain links TRBV2 to TRBJ1-1; 8 bases map to TRBD1. Germline V gives CDR1 SNHLY, CDR2 FYNNEI. Unmatched junction bases numbered 5, after V lost 4 bases and J lost 7 bases. This CDR3 has 13 residues. The CDR3 reads CASSAQGEVEAFF. The CDR3 nucleotides read TGTGCCAGCAGTGCACAGGGGGAGGTTGAAGCTTTCTTT.

This clone occurred a few times. V gene TRBV10-2 combines with J gene TRBJ2-1; 10 nucleotides align to TRBD2. The CDR3 extends over 15 amino acids. Germline V gene sequence: CDR1 WSHSY, CDR2 SAAADI. J was trimmed by 8 bases and V by 3 bases; bases with no gene match: 7. The CDR3 here is CASSESLAGDHEQFF. In DNA, the CDR3 is TGCGCCAGCAGTGAAAGCCTAGCGGGGGATCATGAGCAGTTCTTC.

The V call is TRBV4-2, the J call TRBJ2-5, with 10 nucleotides matching TRBD1. V lost 5 bases, J lost 0 bases, and 6 bases stayed unmatched. The CDR3 covers 16 residues. Germline CDR1 and CDR2: LGHNA and YNFKEQ. CDR3 amino acids: CASSTPGTGDQETQYF. CDR3 nucleotide sequence: TGTGCCAGCAGCACCCCCGGGACAGGGGACCAAGAGACCCAGTACTTC.

The sample holds one count of this clone. V gene TRBV4-1 combines with J gene TRBJ2-7; a possible D gene is TRBD1 (6 bases). Trimming removed 0 bases at V and 0 bases at J, with 12 bases between. Germline-derived CDR1 and CDR2 are MGHRA and YSYEKL. The CDR3 sequence is 16 residues long. CDR3 in amino acids: CASSQEGRQDSYEQYF. CDR3 bases: TGCGCCAGCAGCCAAGAGGGCCGACAGGACTCCTACGAGCAGTACTTC.

In this sample, this clone turned up once. The chain has TRBV10-2 and TRBJ1-4, with D perhaps matching TRBD1 (5 bases). Germline CDR1 reads WSHSY; CDR2 reads SAAADI. This CDR3 is built from 16 residues. The V end was cut by 6 bases, the J end by 6 bases, with 20 bases between. The CDR3 nucleotides are TGCGCCAGCAGGTCAGGATTCAGGGTGGCTGATGAAAAACTGTTTTTT. Protein product: CASRSGFRVADEKLFF.

The chain carries TRBV5-1 and TRBJ1-2; 8 bases agree with TRBD1. V shed 0 bases, J shed 2 bases, and the junction held 3 bases outside the gene matches. Germline V gives CDR1 SGHRS, CDR2 YFSETQ. The CDR3 length is 15 residues. The CDR3 coding sequence is TGCGCCAGCAGCTTGGGGTGGGACAGGAACTATGGCTACACCTTC. It specifies CASSLGWDRNYGYTF.

The V and J genes are TRBV6-9 and TRBJ2-7; 10 bases align to TRBD2. Germline V gene sequence: CDR1 MNHGY, CDR2 SVAAGI. The CDR3 runs to 14 residues. Trimming cost V 5 bases and J 4 bases; bases outside gene matches: 5. This chain's CDR3 is CASSHSGRRYEQYF. CDR3 nucleotide sequence: TGTGCCAGCAGTCATAGCGGGAGGAGGTACGAGCAGTACTTC.

CDR3 nucleotides: TGTGCCAGCAGCGTAGAAGGGGTGACCTATGGCTACACCTTC. This sequence encodes CASSVEGVTYGYTF. This chain uses TRBV9 with TRBJ1-2; D is possibly TRBD1 (5 bases). Germline V CDR1 and CDR2: SGDLS, YYNGEE. Trimming took off 0 bases at V and 4 bases at J, with 10 bases between the two ends. This CDR3 comprises 14 residues.

In its sample, this clone was seen once. The chain links TRBV7-8 to TRBJ1-1; D ambiguous. Trimming left V 3 bases short and J 2 bases short, with 7 bases between. This CDR3 has 13 amino acids. Germline values: CDR1 SGHVS, CDR2 FQNEAQ. DNA of the CDR3: TGTGCCAGCAGCTTTGGCAGAAACACTGAAGCTTTCTTT. Amino acids: CASSFGRNTEAFF.